The 8 T cell receptor beta chains listed next were all sequenced from one sample in a study of radiation and T cells in renal cell carcinoma (dated by TCRdb to the early 2020s). Receptor libraries were prepared by the immunoSEQ multiplex PCR assay. TCRdb took this table from immuneACCESS and kept in-frame rearrangements with V and J called. Such tables lack part of the clones; where checked against another copy, unresolved V genes explain under half of the gap, and the rest is unexplained. The sample data list 40,000 to 50,000 clones, and about 84% of these were observed just once. The ten largest account for roughly 30% of the sample. Explained via the paper, the time point label denotes: blood 4 weeks post-SBRT, at nephrectomy. The treatment or condition label, read with the paper, signifies: 15 Gy SBRT to primary tumor, nephrectomy 4 weeks later. This material consisted of blood, taken from a patient whose treatment included radiotherapy and nephrectomy. Receptor source: a woman in her seventies with renal cell carcinoma.

This clone occurred a few times. The chain recombines TRBV7-2 with TRBJ2-6; weak D call: TRBD1 (5 bases). Looked up from germline, CDR1 is SGHTA and CDR2 is FQGNSA. The CDR3 has 16 amino acids. With 1 base removed from V and 4 bases from J, the gap between germline ends came to 11 bases. CDR3 coding DNA: TGTGCCAGCAGCTTAGGGGCCAGGGTCGGGGCCAACGTCCTGACTTTC. Residues: CASSLGARVGANVLTF.

The table lists this clone with a count of one. The chain couples TRBV19 to TRBJ2-3; D may be TRBD2 (5 bases). CDR3 size: 16 residues. V was clipped by 1 base and J by 4 bases, with 15 bases between them. CDR1 LNHDA and CDR2 SQIVND come from the germline V gene (reference sequence). In DNA form, the CDR3 reads TGTGCCAGTAGTATAGGTGGACTGGGGTTGGCAGATACGCAGTATTTT. This translates into CASSIGGLGLADTQYF.

A remark on this clone: Other DNA variants within this sample encode the same CDR3. V usage is TRBV5-4 and J usage is TRBJ2-7; the match to TRBD2 covers 13 bases. The CDR3 spans 15 residues. Germline trimming cut 4 bases from V and 2 bases from J; bases unmatched to any gene: 3. The germline V gene has CDR1 SGHNT and CDR2 YYREEE (reference sequence). The CDR3 nucleotides are TGTGCCAGCAGCCCTGGGACTAGCGGGACCTACGAGCAGTACTTC. Its translation is CASSPGTSGTYEQYF.

The rearrangement uses TRBV19 and TRBJ1-1, with no clear D. In germline, CDR1 is LNHDA, CDR2 SQIVND (reference sequence). This CDR3 has 13 residues. The V and J ends lost 6 bases and 3 bases respectively, with 11 bases between them. As DNA, the CDR3 is TGTGCCAGTAGCCAACGGAGGGACACTGAAGCTTTCTTT. Its protein product is CASSQRRDTEAFF. Together with reference TRBV19 and TRBJ1-1, the CDR3 gives the full variable domain: DGGITQSPKYLFRKEGQNVTLSCEQNLNHDAMYWYRQDPGQGLRLIYYSQIVNDFQKGDIAEGYSVSREKKESFPLTVTSAQKNPTAFYLCASSQRRDTEAFFGQGTRLTVV.

The chain combines TRBV18 with TRBJ2-7, with D tentatively TRBD1 (5 bases). The CDR3 extends over 15 amino acids. V was clipped by 2 bases and J by 3 bases, with 14 bases between them. Germline lookup yields CDR1 KGHSH and CDR2 LQKENI. CDR3 loop: CASSPGAQGNYEQYF. CDR3 bases: TGTGCCAGCTCACCAGGGGCCCAAGGTAACTACGAGCAGTACTTC.

The genes are TRBV6-6 and TRBJ1-6, with D maybe TRBD1 (5 bases). The CDR3 runs 15 residues. Between the trimmed V and J ends, which lost 8 bases and 0 bases, there was a span of 11 bases. The germline V gene encodes CDR1 MNHNY and CDR2 SVGAGI (reference sequence). The CDR3 sequence is CASGGTSSYNSPLHF. The CDR3 region has the DNA TGTGCCAGCGGGGGAACGAGCTCCTATAATTCACCCCTCCACTTT.

This chain joins TRBV23-1 and TRBJ1-1; TRBD1 agrees at 9 bases. TRBV23-1 is sorted into the ORF group, with uncertain function. Trimming at V came to 0 bases and at J to 4 bases, leaving 6 bases not matched to a gene. This CDR3 spans 16 amino acids. The CDR3 region is CASSQSRDRAVTEAFF. The CDR3 bases are TGCGCCAGCAGTCAATCGAGGGACAGGGCAGTCACTGAAGCTTTCTTT.

The rearrangement uses TRBV5-1 and TRBJ2-2, with D perhaps TRBD1 (6 bases). Germline V gene lookup returns CDR1 SGHRS and CDR2 YFSETQ. The CDR3 totals 15 residues. V was cut by 4 bases and J by 4 bases, with 14 bases left in between. CDR3: CASSIGTTGTGELFF. For the CDR3, the DNA is TGCGCCAGCAGCATCGGGACGACAGGCACCGGGGAGCTGTTTTTT.